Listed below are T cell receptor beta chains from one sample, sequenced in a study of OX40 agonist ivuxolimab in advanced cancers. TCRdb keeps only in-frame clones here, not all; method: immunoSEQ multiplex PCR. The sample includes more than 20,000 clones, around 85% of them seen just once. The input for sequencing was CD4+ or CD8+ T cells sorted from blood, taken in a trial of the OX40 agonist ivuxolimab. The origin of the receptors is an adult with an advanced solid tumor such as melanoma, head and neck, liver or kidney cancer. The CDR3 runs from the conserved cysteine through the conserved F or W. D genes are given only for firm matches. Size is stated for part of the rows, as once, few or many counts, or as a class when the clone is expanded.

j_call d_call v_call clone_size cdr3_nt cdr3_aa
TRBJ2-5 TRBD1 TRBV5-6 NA TGTGCCAGCAGCTTGGTAGACAGGGATGCGGGCCAGTACTTC CASSLVDRDAGQYF
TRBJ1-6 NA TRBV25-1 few TGTGCCAGCATTCCTCACAATTCACCCCTCCACTTT CASIPHNSPLHF
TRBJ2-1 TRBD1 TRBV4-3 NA TGCGCCAGCAGCCAAGCCGGGACAGCAATGCCGTACAATGAGCAGTTCTTC CASSQAGTAMPYNEQFF
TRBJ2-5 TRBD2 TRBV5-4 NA TGTGCCAGCAGCTCCGACGGTGTAGCGGGAGTAACAGAGACCCAGTACTTC CASSSDGVAGVTETQYF
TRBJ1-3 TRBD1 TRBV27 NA TGTGCCAGCAGTTCGCGGTCCGGACAGGGGAACACCATATATTTT CASSSRSGQGNTIYF
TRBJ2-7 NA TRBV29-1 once TGCAGCGTCGGCGGGGATAGCTCCTACGAGCAGTACTTC CSVGGDSSYEQYF
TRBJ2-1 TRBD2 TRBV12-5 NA TGTGCTAGTGGTTCTCTCTCGGCTAGCGGGACCTACAATGAGCAGTTCTTC CASGSLSASGTYNEQFF
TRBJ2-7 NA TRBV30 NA TGTGCCTGGAGTAATATGGCCTACGAGCAGTACTTC CAWSNMAYEQYF
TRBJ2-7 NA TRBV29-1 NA TGCAGCGTTGTGGACAGCGGGCCCTACGAGCAGTACTTC CSVVDSGPYEQYF
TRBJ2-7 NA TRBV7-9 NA TGTGCCAGCAGCTCGTCTTCAGGGACTTTGGGAGAGCAGTACTTC CASSSSSGTLGEQYF
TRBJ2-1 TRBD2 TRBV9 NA TGTGCCAGCAGCTCTCGGCCCCGGGACTACTACAATGAGCAGTTCTTC CASSSRPRDYYNEQFF
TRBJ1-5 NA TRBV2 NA TGTGCCAGCAGTCAAGGGGCTCAGCCCCAGCATTTT CASSQGAQPQHF
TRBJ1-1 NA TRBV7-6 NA TGTGCCAGCAGCGCGTACGCGGAGGCTGGCGCTGAAGCTTTCTTT CASSAYAEAGAEAFF